These 26 T cell receptor beta chains originate from one sample sequenced in a study of cytomegalovirus exposure and HLA in healthy donors. Researchers ran the PCR with 60 Vbeta and 13 Jbeta primers. The method was immunoSEQ multiplex PCR; TCRdb's version includes in-frame clones alone and lacks a portion of them. Here the sample spans fewer than 250,000 clones, 65% to 85% being singletons. What was sequenced was PBMCs. These receptor sequences come from a woman between 18 and 30 years old in good health and CMV-seronegative.

The chain carries TRBV11-2 and TRBJ1-4; possibly TRBD1 for D (6 bases). V lost 5 bases to trimming and J lost 0 bases, with 13 bases between them. The germline gives CDR1 SGHAT, CDR2 FQNNGV. The CDR3 has 16 residues. The CDR3 region is CASSLQGYATNEKLFF. The CDR3 coding sequence is TGTGCCAGCAGCCTTCAGGGGTATGCAACTAATGAAAAACTGTTTTTT.

J is TRBJ1-6 and V is TRBV28; weak D call: TRBD1 (6 bases). CDR3 length equals 15 residues. The V end lost 5 bases, the J end lost 7 bases, and 15 bases lay between the germline ends. From germline, CDR1 is MDHEN and CDR2 SYDVKM. The DNA for the CDR3 is TGTGCCAGCAGTCCAAACCGGGACATAAATTCACCCCTCCACTTT. Its protein is CASSPNRDINSPLHF. Full variable domain (rest looked up from reference TRBV28 and TRBJ1-6): DVKVTQSSRYLVKRTGEKVFLECVQDMDHENMFWYRQDPGLGLRLIYFSYDVKMKEKGDIPEGYSVSREKKERFSLILESASTNQTSMYLCASSPNRDINSPLHFGNGTRLTVT.

The V and J genes are TRBV7-3 and TRBJ2-7, with D tentatively TRBD2 (5 bases). Germline V gene data show CDR1 as SGHTA and CDR2 as FQGTGA. CDR3 size: 13 residues. V was trimmed by 3 bases and J by 3 bases, leaving 9 bases between them. The CDR3 protein is CASSFGGHYEQYF. In DNA form, the CDR3 reads TGTGCCAGCAGCTTTGGCGGGCACTACGAGCAGTACTTC.

The rearrangement links TRBV27 to TRBJ2-7; TRBD2 is a possible D gene (6 bases). The CDR3 loop spans 19 amino acids. Deletions cut 5 bases from V and 0 bases from J, with 26 bases between. In germline, CDR1 is MNHEY, CDR2 SMNVEV (reference sequence). The CDR3 DNA sequence: TGTGCCAGCAGTCCGCGGGACGGCCCTTATCAGAAGGGCTCCTACGAGCAGTACTTC. Protein sequence: CASSPRDGPYQKGSYEQYF.

This chain links TRBV7-9 with TRBJ2-5; 11 bases are shared with TRBD1. Losses at the gene ends were 5 bases for V and 2 bases for J; bases not matched to a gene: 4. CDR1 SEHNR and CDR2 FQNEAQ come from the germline V gene (reference sequence). There are 15 residues in the CDR3. CDR3 region: CASSPDRGQQETQYF. CDR3 DNA: TGTGCCAGCAGCCCGGACAGGGGGCAGCAAGAGACCCAGTACTTC.

This CDR3 reads CASSIRQGNYEQYF. The DNA of the CDR3 is TGTGCCAGCAGCATAAGACAGGGTAACTACGAGCAGTACTTC. This sequence joins TRBV9 and TRBJ2-7, with 7 bases that match TRBD1. Germline V gene data show CDR1 as SGDLS and CDR2 as YYNGEE. The CDR3 totals 14 residues. The V segment lost 4 bases and the J segment 3 bases; nucleotides outside the gene matches: 7.

A single count supports this clone. The chain couples TRBV4-1 to TRBJ1-1, with 7 positions matching TRBD1. Losses at the gene ends were 1 base for V and 3 bases for J; bases not matched to a gene: 5. The length of the CDR3 is 15 residues. Germline CDR1 is MGHRA and CDR2 is YSYEKL. The CDR3 reads CASSQAEGAHTEAFF. The CDR3 DNA reads TGCGCCAGCAGCCAAGCTGAGGGGGCGCACACTGAAGCTTTCTTT.

The gene calls are TRBV2 and TRBJ2-7, with no clear D. With 5 bases removed from V and 0 bases from J, the gap between germline ends came to 8 bases. CDR1 is SNHLY, CDR2 FYNNEI, per germline. CDR3 size: 13 residues. The CDR3 is CASSTRLSYEQYF. The DNA for the CDR3 is TGTGCCAGCAGTACCAGACTCTCCTACGAGCAGTACTTC.

The V gene is TRBV6-1, the J gene TRBJ1-5; 7 bases agree with TRBD1. This CDR3 is 14 amino acids long. After removal of 10 bases from V and 5 bases from J, the junction contained 11 bases not matched to a gene. Germline CDR1 reads MNHNS; CDR2 reads SASEGT. Here the CDR3 reads CATLNRDRDQPQHF. The CDR3 DNA reads as TGTGCCACCCTGAACCGGGACAGAGATCAGCCCCAGCATTTT.

The chain carries TRBV4-2 and TRBJ1-1; possibly TRBD1 for D (5 bases). Germline values: CDR1 LGHNA, CDR2 YNFKEQ. The CDR3 is 14 amino acids. Trimming removed 1 base at V and 5 bases at J, with 11 bases between. CDR3 bases: TGTGCCAGCAGCCAAGGGGGCGCGAGGACTGAAGCTTTCTTT. Protein: CASSQGGARTEAFF.

J is TRBJ1-6 and V is TRBV4-1; TRBD1 matches at 8 bases. The ends lost 3 bases at V and 6 bases at J; junction bases unmatched: 7. Looked up from germline, CDR1 is MGHRA and CDR2 is YSYEKL. The CDR3 consists of 16 residues. The chain's CDR3 is CASSQNSGQVNSPLHF. CDR3 DNA sequence: TGCGCCAGCAGCCAGAACTCGGGACAGGTTAATTCACCCCTCCACTTT.

The chain carries TRBV19 and TRBJ2-1; 13 bases are shared with TRBD2. CDR3 length: 16 residues. Germline V gene lookup returns CDR1 LNHDA and CDR2 SQIVND (reference sequence). The junction had 6 bases not matched to a gene; V was cut back by 2 bases and J by 8 bases. CDR3 sequence (DNA): TGTGCCAGTAGTATAATAGGACTAGCGGGAGCCTATGAGCAGTTCTTC. It is translated as CASSIIGLAGAYEQFF.

This rearrangement joins TRBV5-8 to TRBJ2-7, with TRBD2 matching 14 bases. Germline CDR1 and CDR2: SGHTS and YDEGEE. This CDR3 has 16 amino acids. J was trimmed by 5 bases and V by 4 bases; bases with no gene match: 8. The CDR3 sequence: CASSPGTSGSLDEQYF. The CDR3 nucleotides read TGTGCCAGCAGCCCGGGGACTAGCGGGAGTTTAGACGAGCAGTACTTC.

The chain combines TRBV27 with TRBJ2-7, with 9 bases fitting TRBD2. The CDR3 is made up of 16 amino acids. Trimming at V came to 2 bases and at J to 2 bases, leaving 7 bases not matched to a gene. Germline-derived CDR1 and CDR2 are MNHEY and SMNVEV (reference sequence). The CDR3 sequence: CASSLRGLAGTYEQYF. Written as DNA, the CDR3 is TGTGCCAGCAGTTTACGTGGTCTAGCGGGAACCTACGAGCAGTACTTC.

The chain is built from TRBV6-1 and TRBJ1-6, with a tentative D call TRBD1 (5 bases). Trimming cost V 3 bases and J 7 bases, with 10 bases left between them. The CDR3 has 14 residues. Germline V gene data show CDR1 as MNHNS and CDR2 as SASEGT. CDR3 amino acids: CASSERQGNSPLHF. In nucleotides, the CDR3 is TGTGCCAGCAGTGAGAGGCAGGGAAATTCACCCCTCCACTTT.

V gene TRBV21-1 combines with J gene TRBJ2-2; the table's D gene call, TRBD2, was not cross checked with the DNA. TRBV21-1 is a documented pseudogene. The CDR3 consists of 15 residues. The CDR3 DNA reads TGTGCCAGCAGCAAAGGCGGGCAGTCCGACGGGGAGCTGTTTTTT. Protein: CASSKGGQSDGELFF.

Only a few counts were recorded for this clone. One junction end disagrees with the germline gene, perhaps due to a read error. CDR3 loop: CASSNSAGSGELFF. Written as DNA, the CDR3 is TGTGCCAGCAGTAACTCAGCGGGGTCCGGGGAGCTGTTTTTT. The chain couples TRBV6-5 to TRBJ2-2, with 7 bases matching TRBD2. The CDR3 length is 14 residues. Germline V gene sequence: CDR1 MNHEY, CDR2 SVGAGI.

This clone was seen just once. V usage is TRBV6-1 and J usage is TRBJ2-2; perhaps TRBD1 as D (6 bases). V gave up 4 bases and J gave up 5 bases, with 8 bases separating them. Per the germline V gene, CDR1 is MNHNS and CDR2 is SASEGT. The CDR3 runs 13 residues. CDR3 in amino acids: CASSGGGTGELFF. The CDR3 bases are TGTGCCAGCAGTGGAGGGGGTACCGGGGAGCTGTTTTTT.

V is TRBV4-2 and J is TRBJ2-7, with 9 bases fitting TRBD2. CDR1 LGHNA and CDR2 YNFKEQ come from the germline V gene. This CDR3 is built from 17 residues. V shed 3 bases, J shed 0 bases, and the junction held 9 bases outside the gene matches. The CDR3, as DNA: TGTGCCAGCAGCCATATATTAGCGGGGGCCGTCTCCTACGAGCAGTACTTC. Its protein is CASSHILAGAVSYEQYF.

V and J are TRBV28 and TRBJ1-3; tentatively, D is TRBD1 (5 bases). V gave up 6 bases and J gave up 8 bases, with 14 bases separating them. There are 13 residues in the CDR3. Germline V gives CDR1 MDHEN, CDR2 SYDVKM. The CDR3 here is CASRGTAGYTIYF. CDR3 sequence (DNA): TGTGCCAGCAGGGGGACGGCGGGGTACACCATATATTTT.

The chain couples TRBV9 to TRBJ1-4; 7 bases agree with TRBD1. This CDR3 comprises 16 residues. The trim removed 0 bases at V and 2 bases at J, leaving 4 bases unmatched. In germline, CDR1 is SGDLS, CDR2 YYNGEE. The CDR3 DNA sequence: TGTGCCAGCAGCGTAGCTGGGGGACAGACTAATGAAAAACTGTTTTTT. Protein sequence: CASSVAGGQTNEKLFF. Full variable domain (missing parts from reference TRBV9 and TRBJ1-4): DSGVTQTPKHLITATGQRVTLRCSPRSGDLSVYWYQQSLDQGLQFLIQYYNGEERAKGNILERFSAQQFPDLHSELNLSSLELGDSALYFCASSVAGGQTNEKLFFGSGTQLSVL.

This clone appeared a few times. This chain joins TRBV18 and TRBJ1-4, with 10 bases aligning to TRBD1. V lost 5 bases, J lost 4 bases, and 7 bases stayed unmatched. The germline V gene encodes CDR1 KGHSH and CDR2 LQKENI. This CDR3 contains 16 residues. CDR3 protein: CASSSGQGEDNEKLFF. CDR3 DNA sequence: TGTGCCAGCTCATCCGGACAGGGGGAAGATAATGAAAAACTGTTTTTT.

The genes are TRBV6-1 and TRBJ1-2; 8 positions match TRBD1. After removal of 4 bases from V and 2 bases from J, the junction contained 6 bases not matched to a gene. The germline V gene has CDR1 MNHNS and CDR2 SASEGT. The CDR3 contains 15 residues. The DNA for the CDR3 is TGTGCCAGCAGTGTACGGGGACAGGAGAACTATGGCTACACCTTC. This encodes CASSVRGQENYGYTF.

The chain joins TRBV6-5 to TRBJ2-7, with unresolved D. The CDR3 runs 14 residues. Trimming left V 8 bases short and J 2 bases short, with 16 bases between. Germline-derived CDR1 and CDR2 are MNHEY and SVGAGI. Here the CDR3 DNA reads TGTGCCAGCTCCGAGTCGGGTAGCACCTACGAGCAGTACTTC. This codes for CASSESGSTYEQYF.

This clone was counted a few times. The chain joins TRBV28 to TRBJ1-2, with D maybe TRBD1 (5 bases). CDR1 and CDR2 (germline): MDHEN, SYDVKM. V lost 4 bases, J lost 1 base, and 16 bases lay in between. This CDR3 region has 16 residues. Here the CDR3 reads CASSSITGVYNYGYTF. CDR3 DNA: TGTGCCAGCAGTTCAATTACAGGAGTTTATAACTATGGCTACACCTTC.

This clone has a handful of counts. The chain joins TRBV6-6 to TRBJ1-5; TRBD1 matches 7 bases. Germline CDR1 is MNHNY and CDR2 is SVGAGI (reference sequence). Trimming took 6 bases from V and 3 from J; bases not matched to a gene: 8. This CDR3 region has 15 residues. Written as DNA, the CDR3 is TGTGCCAGCAGGGACATAGGGACAGCCAATCAGCCCCAGCATTTT. Residues: CASRDIGTANQPQHF.